This TCR beta chain was profiled in a study of blood T cell dynamics during melanoma immunotherapy. Details on this clone: Its antigen is not known.

The time point denotes: week 3, after first cycle of checkpoint inhibitor. Response was assessed by RECIST 1.1 at 12 weeks, except a couple of rapid progressors. Study-wide results and limits: Disease-control patients' PBMC repertoires became either more clonal or more diverse at W3.

Looked up from germline, CDR1 is SEHNR and CDR2 is FQNEAQ (reference sequence). V was trimmed by 2 bases and J by 4 bases, leaving 11 bases between them. The length of the CDR3 is 14 residues. Profiled with immunoSEQ multiplex PCR; TCRdb holds only in-frame clones, not every one. Among about 6,700 clones listed, about 85% were seen once. V and J are TRBV7-9 and TRBJ2-5, with D uncertain. The receptor comes from a human donor with melanoma. Some clones in this sample may be carry-over from other donors' samples. The sequenced sample was blood, obtained from a patient treated with checkpoint blockade. The CDR3 nucleotides read TGTGCCAGCAGCTTATCCCGAGGCTTAGAGACCCAGTACTTC. Translated, it gives CASSLSRGLETQYF.